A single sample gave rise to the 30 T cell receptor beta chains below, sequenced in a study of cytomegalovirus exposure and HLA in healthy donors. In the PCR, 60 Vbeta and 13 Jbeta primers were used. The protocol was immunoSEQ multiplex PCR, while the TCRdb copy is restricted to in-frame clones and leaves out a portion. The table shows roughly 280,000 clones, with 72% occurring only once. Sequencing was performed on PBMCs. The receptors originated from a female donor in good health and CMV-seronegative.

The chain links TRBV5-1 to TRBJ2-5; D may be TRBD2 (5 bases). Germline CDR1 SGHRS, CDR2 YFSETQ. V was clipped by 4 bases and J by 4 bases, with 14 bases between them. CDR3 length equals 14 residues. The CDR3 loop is CASSPRLATETQYF. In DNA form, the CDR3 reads TGCGCCAGCAGCCCCCGTCTAGCAACAGAGACCCAGTACTTC. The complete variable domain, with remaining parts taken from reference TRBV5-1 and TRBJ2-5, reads KAGVTQTPRYLIKTRGQQVTLSCSPISGHRSVSWYQQTPGQGLQFLFEYFSETQRNKGNFPGRFSGRQFSNSRSEMNVSTLELGDSALYLCASSPRLATETQYFGPGTRLLVL.

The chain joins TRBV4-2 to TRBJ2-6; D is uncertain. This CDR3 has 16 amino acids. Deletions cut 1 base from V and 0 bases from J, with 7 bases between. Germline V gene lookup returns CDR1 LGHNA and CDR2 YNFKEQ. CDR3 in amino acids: CASSQVAVSGANVLTF. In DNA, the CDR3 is TGTGCCAGCAGCCAAGTTGCGGTCTCTGGGGCCAACGTCCTGACTTTC.

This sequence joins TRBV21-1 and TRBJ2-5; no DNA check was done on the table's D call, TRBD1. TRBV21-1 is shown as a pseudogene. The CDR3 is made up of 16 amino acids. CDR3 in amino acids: CASSTGQVRRKETQYF. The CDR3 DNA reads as TGTGCCAGCAGCACCGGACAGGTCCGAAGGAAAGAGACCCAGTACTTC.

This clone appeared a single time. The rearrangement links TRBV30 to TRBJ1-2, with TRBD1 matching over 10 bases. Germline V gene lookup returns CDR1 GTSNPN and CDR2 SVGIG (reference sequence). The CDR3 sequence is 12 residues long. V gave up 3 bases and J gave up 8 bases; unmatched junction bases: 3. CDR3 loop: CAWRGDRGGYTF. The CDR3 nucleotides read TGTGCCTGGAGGGGGGACAGGGGCGGCTACACCTTC.

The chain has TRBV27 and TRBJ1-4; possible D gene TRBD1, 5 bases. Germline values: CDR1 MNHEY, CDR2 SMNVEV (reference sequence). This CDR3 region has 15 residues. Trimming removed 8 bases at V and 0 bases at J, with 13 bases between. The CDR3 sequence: CASRRDFATNEKLFF. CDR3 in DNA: TGTGCCAGCCGCCGGGACTTCGCAACTAATGAAAAACTGTTTTTT.

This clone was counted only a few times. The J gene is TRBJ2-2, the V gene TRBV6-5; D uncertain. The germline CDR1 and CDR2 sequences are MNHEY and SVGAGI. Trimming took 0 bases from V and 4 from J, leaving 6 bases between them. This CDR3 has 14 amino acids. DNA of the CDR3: TGTGCCAGCAGTTACTCCGGGTCCACCGGGGAGCTGTTTTTT. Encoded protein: CASSYSGSTGELFF.

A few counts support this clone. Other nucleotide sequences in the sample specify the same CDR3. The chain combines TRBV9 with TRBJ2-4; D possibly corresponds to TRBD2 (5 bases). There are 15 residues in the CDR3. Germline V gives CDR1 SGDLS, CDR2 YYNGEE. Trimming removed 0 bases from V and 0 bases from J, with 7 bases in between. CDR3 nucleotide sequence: TGTGCCAGCAGCGTAGCGGGGTTAGCCAAAAACATTCAGTACTTC. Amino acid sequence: CASSVAGLAKNIQYF.

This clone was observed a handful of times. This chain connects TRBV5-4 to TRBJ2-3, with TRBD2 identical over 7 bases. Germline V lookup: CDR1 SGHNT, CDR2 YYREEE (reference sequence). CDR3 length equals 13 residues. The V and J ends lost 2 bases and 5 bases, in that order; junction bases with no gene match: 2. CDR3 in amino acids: CASSFRGVDTQYF. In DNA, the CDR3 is TGTGCCAGCAGCTTCCGGGGGGTAGATACGCAGTATTTT.

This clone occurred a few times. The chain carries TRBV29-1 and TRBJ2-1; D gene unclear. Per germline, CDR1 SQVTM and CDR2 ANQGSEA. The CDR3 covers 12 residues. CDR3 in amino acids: CSALRVDNEQFF. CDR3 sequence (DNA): TGCAGTGCTCTTCGTGTAGACAATGAGCAGTTCTTC.

The CDR3 sequence is CASSLATGGINEKLFF. In nucleotides, the CDR3 is TGTGCCAGCAGCTTAGCGACAGGGGGGATTAATGAAAAACTGTTTTTT. The chain links TRBV7-8 to TRBJ1-4; TRBD1 matches 9 bases. The CDR3 length is 16 residues. Trimming at V came to 0 bases and at J to 4 bases, leaving 3 bases not matched to a gene. The germline CDR1 and CDR2 sequences are SGHVS and FQNEAQ.

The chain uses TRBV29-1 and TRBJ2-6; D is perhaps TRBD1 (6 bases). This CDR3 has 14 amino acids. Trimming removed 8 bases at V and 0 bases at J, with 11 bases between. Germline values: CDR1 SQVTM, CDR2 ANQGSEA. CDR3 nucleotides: TGCAGCACCCAACAGGGCTCTGGGGCCAACGTCCTGACTTTC. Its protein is CSTQQGSGANVLTF.

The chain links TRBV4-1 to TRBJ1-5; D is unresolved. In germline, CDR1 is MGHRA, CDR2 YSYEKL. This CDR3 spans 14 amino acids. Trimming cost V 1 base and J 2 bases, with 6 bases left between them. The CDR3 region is CASSQVFGNQPQHF. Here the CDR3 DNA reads TGCGCCAGCAGCCAAGTTTTCGGCAATCAGCCCCAGCATTTT.

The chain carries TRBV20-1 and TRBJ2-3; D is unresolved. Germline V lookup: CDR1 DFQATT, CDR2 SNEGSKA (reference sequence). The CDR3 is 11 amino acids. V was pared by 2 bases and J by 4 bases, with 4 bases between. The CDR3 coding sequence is TGCAGTGCTAGATATCCAGATACGCAGTATTTT. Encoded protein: CSARYPDTQYF.

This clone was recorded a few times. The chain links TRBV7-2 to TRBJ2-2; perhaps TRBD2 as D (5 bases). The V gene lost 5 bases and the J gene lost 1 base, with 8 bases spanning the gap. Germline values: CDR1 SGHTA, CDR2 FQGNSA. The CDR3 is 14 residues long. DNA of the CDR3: TGTGCCAGCAGCGATGGACTGAACACCGGGGAGCTGTTTTTT. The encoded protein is CASSDGLNTGELFF.

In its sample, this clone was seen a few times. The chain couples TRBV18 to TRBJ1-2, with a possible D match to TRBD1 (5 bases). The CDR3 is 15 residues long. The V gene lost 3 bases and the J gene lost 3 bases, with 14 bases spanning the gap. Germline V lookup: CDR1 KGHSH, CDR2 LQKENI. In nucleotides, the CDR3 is TGTGCCAGCTCACCCTTGACAGACTCCCACTATGGCTACACCTTC. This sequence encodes CASSPLTDSHYGYTF. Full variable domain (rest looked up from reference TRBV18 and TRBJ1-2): NAGVMQNPRHLVRRRGQEARLRCSPMKGHSHVYWYRQLPEEGLKFMVYLQKENIIDESGMPKERFSAEFPKEGPSILRIQQVVRGDSAAYFCASSPLTDSHYGYTFGSGTRLTVV.

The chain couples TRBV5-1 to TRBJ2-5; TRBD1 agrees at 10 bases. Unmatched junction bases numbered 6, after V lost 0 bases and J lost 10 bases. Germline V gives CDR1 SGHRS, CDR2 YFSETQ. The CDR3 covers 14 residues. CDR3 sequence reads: CASSLGQGAEFQYF. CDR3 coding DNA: TGCGCCAGCAGCTTGGGACAGGGGGCTGAGTTCCAGTACTTC.

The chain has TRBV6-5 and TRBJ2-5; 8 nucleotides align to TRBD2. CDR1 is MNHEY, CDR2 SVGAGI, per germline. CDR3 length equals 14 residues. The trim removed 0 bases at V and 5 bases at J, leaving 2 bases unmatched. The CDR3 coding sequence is TGTGCCAGCAGTTACTCGTCGGGAGGGGAGACCCAGTACTTC. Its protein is CASSYSSGGETQYF.

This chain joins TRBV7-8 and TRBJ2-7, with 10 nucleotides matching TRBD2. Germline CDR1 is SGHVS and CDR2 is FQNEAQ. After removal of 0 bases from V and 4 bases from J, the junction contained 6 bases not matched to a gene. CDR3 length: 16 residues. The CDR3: CASSLAVLAGVYEQYF. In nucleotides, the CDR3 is TGTGCCAGCAGCTTAGCGGTGCTAGCGGGAGTGTACGAGCAGTACTTC.

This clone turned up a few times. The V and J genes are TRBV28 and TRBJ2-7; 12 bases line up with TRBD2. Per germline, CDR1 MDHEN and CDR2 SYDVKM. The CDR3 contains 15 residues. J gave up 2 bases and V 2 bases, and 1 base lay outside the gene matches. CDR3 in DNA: TGTGCCAGCAGTTTACTAGCGGGAGGGGCCTACGAGCAGTACTTC. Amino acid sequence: CASSLLAGGAYEQYF.

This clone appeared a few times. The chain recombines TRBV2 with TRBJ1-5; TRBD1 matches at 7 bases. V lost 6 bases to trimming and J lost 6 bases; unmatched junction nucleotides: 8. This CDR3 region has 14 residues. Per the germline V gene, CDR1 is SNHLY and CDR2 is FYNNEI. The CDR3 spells CASRPTGESQPQHF. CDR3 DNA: TGTGCCAGCAGGCCTACAGGGGAATCTCAGCCCCAGCATTTT.

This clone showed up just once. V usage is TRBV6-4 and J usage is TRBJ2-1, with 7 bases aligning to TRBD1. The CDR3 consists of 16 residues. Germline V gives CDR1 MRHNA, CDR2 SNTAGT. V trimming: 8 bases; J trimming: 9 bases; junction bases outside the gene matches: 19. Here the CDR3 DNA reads TGTGCCAGCGCAGTGTCCCCGACAGGGAAGGTAGCTGAGCAGTTCTTC. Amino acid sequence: CASAVSPTGKVAEQFF.

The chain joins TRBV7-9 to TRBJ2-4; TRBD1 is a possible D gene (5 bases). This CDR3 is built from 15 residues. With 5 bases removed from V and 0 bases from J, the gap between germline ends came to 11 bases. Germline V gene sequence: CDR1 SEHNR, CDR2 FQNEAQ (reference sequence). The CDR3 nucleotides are TGTGCCAGCAGCCCTAAGACAGAAGCCAAAAACATTCAGTACTTC. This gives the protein CASSPKTEAKNIQYF.

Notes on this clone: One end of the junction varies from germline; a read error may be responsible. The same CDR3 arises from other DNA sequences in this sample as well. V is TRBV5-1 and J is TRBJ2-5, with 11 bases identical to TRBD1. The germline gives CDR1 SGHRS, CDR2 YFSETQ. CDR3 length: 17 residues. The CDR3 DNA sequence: TGCGCCAGCAGTTTGGGGCTTGGACAGGGGGCAAGAGAGACCCAGTACTTC. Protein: CASSLGLGQGARETQYF. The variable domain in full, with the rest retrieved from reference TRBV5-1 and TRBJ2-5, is KAGVTQTPRYLIKTRGQQVTLSCSPISGHRSVSWYQQTPGQGLQFLFEYFSETQRNKGNFPGRFSGRQFSNSRSEMNVSTLELGDSALYLCASSLGLGQGARETQYFGPGTRLLVL.

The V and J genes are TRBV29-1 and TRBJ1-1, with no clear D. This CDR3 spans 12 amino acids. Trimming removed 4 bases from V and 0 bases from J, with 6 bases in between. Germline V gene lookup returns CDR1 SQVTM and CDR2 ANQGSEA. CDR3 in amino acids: CSVGRVNTEAFF. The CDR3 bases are TGCAGCGTTGGGAGGGTGAACACTGAAGCTTTCTTT.

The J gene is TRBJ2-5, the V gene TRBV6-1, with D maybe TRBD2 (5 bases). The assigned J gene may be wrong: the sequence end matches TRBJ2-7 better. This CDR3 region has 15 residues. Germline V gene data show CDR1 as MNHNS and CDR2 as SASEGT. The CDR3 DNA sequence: TGTGCCAGCAGTCTGACCCCTCCGGGGTCCTACGAGCAGTACTTC. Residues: CASSLTPPGSYEQYF.

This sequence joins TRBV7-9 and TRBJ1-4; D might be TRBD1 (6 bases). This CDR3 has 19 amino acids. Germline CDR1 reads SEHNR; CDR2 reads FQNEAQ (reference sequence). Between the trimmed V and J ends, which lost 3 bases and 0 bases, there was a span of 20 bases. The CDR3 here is CASSLKPHVGGSTNEKLFF. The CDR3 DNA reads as TGTGCCAGCAGCTTGAAACCCCACGTAGGGGGTTCAACTAATGAAAAACTGTTTTTT.

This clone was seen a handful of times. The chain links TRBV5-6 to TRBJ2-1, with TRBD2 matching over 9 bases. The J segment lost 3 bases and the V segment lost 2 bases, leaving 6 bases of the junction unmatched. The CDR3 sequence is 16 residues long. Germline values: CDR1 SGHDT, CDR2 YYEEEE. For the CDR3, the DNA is TGTGCCAGCAGCTTAATTTTTAGCGGGGGCTACAATGAGCAGTTCTTC. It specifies CASSLIFSGGYNEQFF.

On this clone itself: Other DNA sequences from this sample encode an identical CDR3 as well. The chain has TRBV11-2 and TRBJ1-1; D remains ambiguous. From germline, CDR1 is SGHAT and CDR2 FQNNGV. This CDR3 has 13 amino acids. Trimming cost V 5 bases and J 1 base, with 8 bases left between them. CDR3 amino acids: CASSLRQNTEAFF. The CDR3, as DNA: TGTGCCAGCAGCCTCAGACAGAACACTGAAGCTTTCTTT.

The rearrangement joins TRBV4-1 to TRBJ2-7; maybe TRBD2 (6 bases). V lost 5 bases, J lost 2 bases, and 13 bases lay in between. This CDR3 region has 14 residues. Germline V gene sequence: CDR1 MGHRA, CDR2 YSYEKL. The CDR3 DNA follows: TGCGCCAGCAGCTCACTCAGCGGGCCCTACGAGCAGTACTTC. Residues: CASSSLSGPYEQYF.

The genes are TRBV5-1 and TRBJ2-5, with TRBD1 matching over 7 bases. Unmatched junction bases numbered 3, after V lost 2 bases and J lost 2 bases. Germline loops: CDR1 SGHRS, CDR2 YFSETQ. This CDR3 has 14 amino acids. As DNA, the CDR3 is TGCGCCAGCAGCTTACCGGGACAGCAAGAGACCCAGTACTTC. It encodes CASSLPGQQETQYF. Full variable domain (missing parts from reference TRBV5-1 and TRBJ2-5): KAGVTQTPRYLIKTRGQQVTLSCSPISGHRSVSWYQQTPGQGLQFLFEYFSETQRNKGNFPGRFSGRQFSNSRSEMNVSTLELGDSALYLCASSLPGQQETQYFGPGTRLLVL.